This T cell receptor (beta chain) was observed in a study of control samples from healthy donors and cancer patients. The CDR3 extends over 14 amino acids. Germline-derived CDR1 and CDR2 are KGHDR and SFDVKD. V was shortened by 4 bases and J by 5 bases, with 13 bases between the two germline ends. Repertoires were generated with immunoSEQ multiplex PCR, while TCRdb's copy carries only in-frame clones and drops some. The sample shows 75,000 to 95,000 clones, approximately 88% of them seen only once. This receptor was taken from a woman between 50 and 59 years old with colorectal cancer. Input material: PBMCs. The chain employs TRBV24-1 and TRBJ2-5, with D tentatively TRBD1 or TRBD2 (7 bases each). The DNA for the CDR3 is TGTGCCACCAGTGAGCTCAGGGGGGGGGAGACCCAGTACTTC. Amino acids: CATSELRGGETQYF.